This entry lists 26 T cell receptor beta chains sequenced from one sample in a study of PD-1 blockade in classical Hodgkin lymphoma. Brentuximab vedotin exposure varied, and every patient relapsed after autologous stem cell transplantation. The table came from immunoSEQ multiplex PCR; TCRdb's copy has only in-frame clones and leaves some out. The sample shows around 40,000 clones, 76% of them seen only once. Specimen: peripheral blood mononuclear cells (PBMCs), collected at baseline. These receptors originate from a human donor with classical Hodgkin lymphoma.

The genes are TRBV4-1 and TRBJ2-3; tentatively, D is TRBD1 (5 bases). V lost 8 bases to trimming and J lost 2 bases, with 14 bases between them. CDR1 is MGHRA, CDR2 YSYEKL, per germline. This CDR3 has 14 amino acids. The CDR3 region has the DNA TGCGCCAGCGGACATACCGGGTTCACAGATACGCAGTATTTT. Its protein is CASGHTGFTDTQYF.

This rearrangement joins TRBV5-6 to TRBJ1-4, with D perhaps TRBD1 (5 bases). The V and J ends lost 0 bases and 2 bases respectively, with 8 bases between them. The CDR3 has 15 residues. CDR1 is SGHDT and CDR2 is YYEEEE in the germline V gene. CDR3 nucleotide sequence: TGTGCCAGCAGCTTGGCCGGGGGGACTAATGAAAAACTGTTTTTT. As protein: CASSLAGGTNEKLFF.

The chain carries TRBV7-9 and TRBJ1-6; maybe TRBD1 (6 bases). The CDR3 has 16 residues. Germline V gene sequence: CDR1 SEHNR, CDR2 FQNEAQ (reference sequence). V was trimmed by 4 bases and J by 7 bases, leaving 17 bases between them. The CDR3 spells CASSYITGHRNSPLHF. CDR3 sequence (DNA): TGTGCCAGCAGCTACATCACGGGACACAGGAATTCACCCCTCCACTTT.

As to this clone: Other DNA sequences from this sample encode an identical CDR3 as well. The chain couples TRBV7-6 to TRBJ2-7; D tentatively reads TRBD1 or TRBD2 (5 bases each). Per germline, CDR1 SGHVS and CDR2 FNYEAQ. The CDR3 covers 13 residues. V was clipped by 5 bases and J by 3 bases, with 11 bases between them. CDR3 in amino acids: CASSPGPNYEQYF. In nucleotides, the CDR3 is TGTGCCAGCAGCCCGGGACCTAACTACGAGCAGTACTTC.

The V call is TRBV21-1, the J call TRBJ2-2; the table names TRBD2, a call not compared with the DNA. TRBV21-1 constitutes a pseudogene. CDR3 size: 15 residues. This CDR3 is CASSKGGTSTGELFF. CDR3 nucleotides: TGTGCCAGCAGCAAAGGCGGGACTAGTACCGGGGAGCTGTTTTTT.

This clone was seen a handful of times. CDR3 in amino acids: CAISERGLVYNEQFF. The DNA for the CDR3 is TGTGCCATCAGTGAAAGGGGGCTAGTCTACAATGAGCAGTTCTTC. The chain has TRBV10-3 and TRBJ2-1; the match to TRBD1 covers 7 bases. This CDR3 has 15 residues. V trimming: 3 bases; J trimming: 3 bases; junction bases outside the gene matches: 5. CDR1 and CDR2 from the germline V gene are ENHRY and SYGVKD.

The chain employs TRBV7-9 and TRBJ1-1; weak D call: TRBD1 (6 bases). This CDR3 is 15 amino acids long. V shed 5 bases and J shed 0 bases, with 13 bases lying between them. Germline CDR1 reads SEHNR; CDR2 reads FQNEAQ (reference sequence). CDR3 coding DNA: TGTGCCAGCAGCACCGGACAGTCGGTGAACACTGAAGCTTTCTTT. It codes for CASSTGQSVNTEAFF.

This chain joins TRBV5-1 and TRBJ1-2, with D perhaps TRBD1 (5 bases). V lost 3 bases to trimming and J lost 4 bases, with 10 bases between them. The CDR3 length is 13 residues. Germline loops: CDR1 SGHRS, CDR2 YFSETQ. The CDR3 nucleotides read TGCGCCAGCAGCTCCTCAGGGATCTATGGCTACACCTTC. Its translation is CASSSSGIYGYTF.

V and J are TRBV6-5 and TRBJ1-1; D is unclear. The germline V and J ends were trimmed by 0 bases and 6 bases, with 14 bases remaining between them. In germline, CDR1 is MNHEY, CDR2 SVGAGI. CDR3 length: 15 amino acids. In DNA form, the CDR3 reads TGTGCCAGCAGTTACTCGCAAGGGTGGATAGCTGAAGCTTTCTTT. It specifies CASSYSQGWIAEAFF.

The V call is TRBV28, the J call TRBJ1-1; D is unresolved. The CDR3 has 14 residues. CDR1 MDHEN and CDR2 SYDVKM come from the germline V gene. The ends were cut back, 4 bases at V and 5 bases at J, with 14 bases in the middle. The CDR3 here is CASSSPGLRTEAFF. In DNA, the CDR3 is TGTGCCAGCAGTTCCCCCGGACTCCGAACTGAAGCTTTCTTT.

The count of this clone is one. The V gene is TRBV7-2, the J gene TRBJ1-1, with TRBD1 matching over 8 bases. This CDR3 is built from 16 residues. Germline loops: CDR1 SGHTA, CDR2 FQGNSA. Trimming took 1 base from V and 9 from J; bases not matched to a gene: 13. DNA of the CDR3: TGTGCCAGCAGCTTAGTTGAGGGTAACAGGGGGGAACAAGCTTTCTTT. Protein: CASSLVEGNRGEQAFF.

V is TRBV2 and J is TRBJ2-1, with 9 bases that match TRBD2. V dropped 6 bases and J dropped 8; count of bases not matched to a gene: 23. Looked up from germline, CDR1 is SNHLY and CDR2 is FYNNEI. This CDR3 has 19 amino acids. The CDR3 sequence: CASRPISLFLAGPGDEQFF. CDR3 nucleotide sequence: TGTGCCAGCAGACCCATCAGCCTATTCCTAGCGGGACCAGGGGATGAGCAGTTCTTC.

Only one count was recorded for this clone. V is TRBV7-9 and J is TRBJ1-1, with D possibly matching TRBD1 (6 bases). CDR1 SEHNR and CDR2 FQNEAQ come from the germline V gene (reference sequence). The CDR3 is 13 amino acids. Between the trimmed V and J ends, which lost 5 bases and 4 bases, there was a span of 11 bases. The DNA of the CDR3 is TGTGCCAGCAGCCCACAGGGTATCACTGAAGCTTTCTTT. This gives the protein CASSPQGITEAFF.

V is TRBV10-2 and J is TRBJ2-3, with TRBD2 matching 9 bases. Germline-derived CDR1 and CDR2 are WSHSY and SAAADI. The trim removed 3 bases at V and 7 bases at J, leaving 11 bases unmatched. The CDR3 is 16 residues long. The CDR3 DNA follows: TGCGCCAGCAGTGACGGCGGGAGGGCGCCCAGATATACGCAGTATTTT. Protein product: CASSDGGRAPRYTQYF.

The chain is built from TRBV30 and TRBJ2-4; 9 bases are a match to TRBD1. The CDR3 has 16 residues. J lost 3 bases, V lost 2 bases, and 8 bases had no gene match. Germline CDR1 reads GTSNPN; CDR2 reads SVGIG (reference sequence). The CDR3 nucleotides read TGTGCCTGGAGTACCGGGACAGGGACGGACAAAAACATTCAGTACTTC. The encoded protein is CAWSTGTGTDKNIQYF.

This clone was seen a few times. The V call is TRBV28, the J call TRBJ1-1, with D tentatively TRBD1 (5 bases). The V end lost 5 bases, the J end lost 12 bases, and 22 bases lay between the germline ends. The CDR3 is made up of 14 amino acids. Germline V gene sequence: CDR1 MDHEN, CDR2 SYDVKM. The CDR3 is CASSLAASQGISFF. The CDR3 bases are TGTGCCAGCAGTCTAGCGGCATCCCAGGGAATATCTTTCTTT.

The chain links TRBV28 to TRBJ1-2, with D hard to call. Germline CDR1 is MDHEN and CDR2 is SYDVKM. The CDR3 sequence is 12 residues long. V was clipped by 7 bases and J by 8 bases, with 14 bases between them. CDR3 in DNA: TGTGCCAGCACCCTCGAGGCCGGAGGCTACACCTTC. Its protein product is CASTLEAGGYTF.

The chain links TRBV6-6 to TRBJ2-1; 9 bases fit TRBD2. Germline CDR1 MNHNY, CDR2 SVGAGI (reference sequence). V was clipped by 5 bases and J by 6 bases; unmatched bases: 8. This CDR3 is built from 15 residues. In DNA form, the CDR3 reads TGTGCCAGCAGTCATTTAGCGGGAGTTAGCAATGAGCAGTTCTTC. Its protein is CASSHLAGVSNEQFF.

This clone has just a few counts. The rearrangement joins TRBV21-1 to TRBJ2-1; the D call TRBD1 from the table was never checked on the DNA. TRBV21-1 is a documented pseudogene. This CDR3 is 16 amino acids long. The CDR3 nucleotides are TGTGCCAGCAGCAAAAGGCCACAGGGGAGGTACAATGAGCAGTTCTTC. Residues: CASSKRPQGRYNEQFF.

In this sample, this clone turned up once. The chain has TRBV6-5 and TRBJ1-1, with D possibly TRBD1 on 5 matching bases. Germline lookup yields CDR1 MNHEY and CDR2 SVGAGI. This CDR3 has 14 residues. Trimming shortened V by 2 bases and J by 4 bases, and 11 bases separated the two germline ends. CDR3 nucleotide sequence: TGTGCCAGCAGTTACGGGCAGGGTATCACTGAAGCTTTCTTT. The encoded protein is CASSYGQGITEAFF.

The CDR3 nucleotides read TGTGCCAGCCGCCTAGGGCATTCAGAGACCCAGTACTTC. It is translated as CASRLGHSETQYF. The chain links TRBV6-6 to TRBJ2-5; D gene unclear. V lost 8 bases and J 4 bases, leaving 14 bases between the germline ends. The CDR3 sequence is 13 residues long. Per the germline V gene, CDR1 is MNHNY and CDR2 is SVGAGI (reference sequence).

The chain has TRBV25-1 and TRBJ2-6; tentatively, D is TRBD1 (6 bases). The germline V and J ends were trimmed by 7 bases and 0 bases, with 16 bases remaining between them. The CDR3 covers 17 residues. The germline V gene has CDR1 MGHDK and CDR2 SYGVNS. The CDR3 sequence is CASIRSGDHSGANVLTF. The CDR3 nucleotides are TGTGCCAGCATTAGATCAGGGGACCACTCTGGGGCCAACGTCCTGACTTTC.

Comments on this clone: One end of the junction varies from germline; a read error may be responsible. This sequence joins TRBV11-2 and TRBJ1-1; a possible D gene is TRBD1 (5 bases). There are 13 residues in the CDR3. Germline CDR1 reads SGHAT; CDR2 reads FQNNGV. In DNA form, the CDR3 reads TGTGCCAGCAGCCCTTCTCCGGCGTGGGTGACAGATTTT. Amino acids: CASSPSPAWVTDF.

The V gene is TRBV6-6, the J gene TRBJ1-2, with TRBD1 as a possible D gene (5 bases). With 6 bases removed from V and 0 bases from J, the gap between germline ends came to 14 bases. CDR3 length: 15 amino acids. The germline V gene encodes CDR1 MNHNY and CDR2 SVGAGI (reference sequence). The CDR3, as DNA: TGTGCCAGCAGCGTGCGGGACGCCGCTAACTATGGCTACACCTTC. Translated: CASSVRDAANYGYTF.

This clone was picked up a small number of times. The rearrangement joins TRBV28 to TRBJ2-1; 8 bases match TRBD2. The V and J ends lost 8 bases and 8 bases, in that order; junction bases with no gene match: 17. There are 16 residues in the CDR3. Germline-derived CDR1 and CDR2 are MDHEN and SYDVKM. The CDR3 spells CASSTSPGRARDEQFF. The DNA of the CDR3 is TGTGCCAGCTCGACCTCTCCCGGGAGGGCTCGCGATGAGCAGTTCTTC. Full variable domain (outside the CDR3, taken from reference TRBV28 and TRBJ2-1): DVKVTQSSRYLVKRTGEKVFLECVQDMDHENMFWYRQDPGLGLRLIYFSYDVKMKEKGDIPEGYSVSREKKERFSLILESASTNQTSMYLCASSTSPGRARDEQFFGPGTRLTVL.

This clone showed up just a few times. The chain uses TRBV7-6 and TRBJ1-5, with TRBD1 as a possible D gene (6 bases). The V end lost 4 bases, the J end lost 6 bases, and 10 bases lay between the germline ends. Per the germline V gene, CDR1 is SGHVS and CDR2 is FNYEAQ. This CDR3 has 13 amino acids. In nucleotides, the CDR3 is TGTGCCAGCAGCTACAGGGAAGGTCAGCCCCAGCATTTT. Translated, it gives CASSYREGQPQHF.